This T cell receptor (beta chain) originates from a study of brain metastases from non-small cell lung cancer. Notes on the study in general: In around 66% of brain metastases, T-cell clones were expanded compared with matched primary tumors. Paired brain metastases and primary tumors largely shared TCR repertoires. Compared with primary tumors, brain metastases showed less T-cell infiltration.

With regard to this clone: The target antigen is unknown.

The CDR3 loop spans 12 amino acids. Trimming took off 3 bases at V and 6 bases at J, with 9 bases between the two ends. CDR1 is DFQATT and CDR2 is SNEGSKA in the germline V gene (reference sequence). The protocol was immunoSEQ multiplex PCR, while the TCRdb copy is restricted to in-frame clones and leaves out a portion. The top ten clones hold about 8% of a sample with roughly 3,000 clones, around 81% of them seen once. The chain has TRBV20-1 and TRBJ1-5, with unresolved D. What was sequenced was primary lung tumor tissue. The TCR originated in a donor at least 40 years old with non-small cell lung cancer. CDR3 DNA: TGCAGTGCTAGTGCCAGGTTTCAGCCCCAGCATTTT. This translates into CSASARFQPQHF.